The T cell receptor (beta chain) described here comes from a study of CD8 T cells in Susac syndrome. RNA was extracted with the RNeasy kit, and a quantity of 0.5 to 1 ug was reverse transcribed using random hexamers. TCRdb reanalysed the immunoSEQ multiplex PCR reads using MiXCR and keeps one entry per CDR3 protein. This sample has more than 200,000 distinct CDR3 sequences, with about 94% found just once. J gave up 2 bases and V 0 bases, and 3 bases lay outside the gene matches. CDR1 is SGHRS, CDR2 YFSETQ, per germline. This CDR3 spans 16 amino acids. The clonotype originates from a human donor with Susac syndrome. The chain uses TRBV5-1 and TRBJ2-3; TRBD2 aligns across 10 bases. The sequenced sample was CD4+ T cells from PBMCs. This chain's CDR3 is CASSLGLAGDTDTQYF. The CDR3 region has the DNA TGCGCCAGCAGCTTGGGGCTAGCGGGGGACACAGATACGCAGTATTTT.